The 3 T cell receptor beta chains below come from one sample, sequenced in a study of T cells in Graves' hyperthyroidism and ophthalmopathy. Amplification targeted TCR beta CDR3 regions from RNA transcripts. TCR CDR3 regions were first amplified by RT-PCR with HTBI primers. In TCRdb, the multiplex PCR reads were re-called with MiXCR into one record per CDR3 protein. Of approximately 600,000 distinct CDR3 sequences listed, approximately 15% were seen once; the top ten hold more than 4.5%. The material sequenced was blood. All receptors come from a woman under 40 with Graves' hyperthyroidism that later progressed to Graves' ophthalmopathy.

This clonotype was detected ten times or more. V and J are TRBV30 and TRBJ2-7; D call uncertain. V shed 3 bases and J shed 0 bases, with 12 bases lying between them. Germline V gives CDR1 GTSNPN, CDR2 SVGIG (reference sequence). This CDR3 region has 14 residues. Written as DNA, the CDR3 is TGTGCCTGGAGCGCTCTACCGAGCTCCTACGAGCAGTACTTC. It translates to CAWSALPSSYEQYF.

This clonotype was counted many times. This chain uses TRBV7-2 with TRBJ2-1, with a weak D call TRBD2 (5 bases). CDR1 and CDR2 (germline): SGHTA, FQGNSA. Trimming shortened V by 5 bases and J by 7 bases, and 18 bases separated the two germline ends. This CDR3 region has 15 residues. Here the CDR3 DNA reads TGTGCCAGCAGCCCCCCCCGTGGACTGACGAATGAGCAGTTCTTC. This translates into CASSPPRGLTNEQFF.

This clonotype occurred many times. This chain joins TRBV7-2 and TRBJ2-1; D may be TRBD2 (5 bases). The germline V gene has CDR1 SGHTA and CDR2 FQGNSA. The CDR3 consists of 12 residues. V lost 3 bases, J lost 7 bases, and 7 bases lay in between. The CDR3 is CASSFGDNEQFF. The CDR3 coding sequence is TGTGCCAGCAGCTTCGGGGATAATGAGCAGTTCTTC.